The 22 T cell receptor beta chains below all came from one sample that was sequenced in a study of Ad26.COV2.S vaccination and SARS-CoV-2 variants. Sequenced by immunoSEQ multiplex PCR; TCRdb stores in-frame clones only, minus some. The profile covers around 450,000 clones, with roughly 89% appearing a single time and about 2.7% taken by the ten largest. Treatment indicated: around 19 received Ad26.COV2.S at low or high dose, single or two shots; several received placebo; per-sample allocation not given. Day 63 following the first vaccine or placebo injection was when the samples were taken. Sequenced material: peripheral blood, taken in a trial of Ad26.COV2.S vaccine versus placebo. Receptor source: a person aged 18-65 years who received the Ad26.COV2.S COVID-19 vaccine or a placebo.

The chain carries TRBV7-9 and TRBJ1-1; maybe TRBD1 (5 bases). V gave up 6 bases and J gave up 6 bases, with 8 bases separating them. Germline V gives CDR1 SEHNR, CDR2 FQNEAQ (reference sequence). CDR3 length: 11 amino acids. CDR3 coding DNA: TGTGCCAGCAGGACGGGGGCTGAAGCTTTCTTT. Residues: CASRTGAEAFF. Full variable domain (rest looked up from reference TRBV7-9 and TRBJ1-1): DTGVSQNPRHKITKRGQNVTFRCDPISEHNRLYWYRQTLGQGPEFLTYFQNEAQLEKSRLLSDRFSAERPKGSFSTLEIQRTEQGDSAMYLCASRTGAEAFFGQGTRLTVV.

The chain is built from TRBV5-1 and TRBJ1-2; TRBD1 is a possible D gene (5 bases). The V and J ends lost 1 base and 8 bases respectively, with 12 bases between them. The CDR3 runs to 13 residues. Per germline, CDR1 SGHRS and CDR2 YFSETQ. For the CDR3, the DNA is TGCGCCAGCAGCTTGCGAGGGGAACGAGGCTACACCTTC. Residues: CASSLRGERGYTF.

The chain joins TRBV7-9 to TRBJ2-3; 11 bases align to TRBD2. The CDR3 runs to 15 residues. The V gene end was trimmed by 5 bases and the J gene end by 3 bases; junction bases not matched to a gene: 4. Germline V gene lookup returns CDR1 SEHNR and CDR2 FQNEAQ (reference sequence). This CDR3 is CASSPTSGETDTQYF. The CDR3 nucleotides are TGTGCCAGCAGCCCGACTAGCGGGGAAACAGATACGCAGTATTTT.

Details on this clone: The identical CDR3 is also encoded by other nucleotide sequences in the sample. The chain couples TRBV18 to TRBJ1-1; D is unclear. The V and J ends lost 3 bases and 2 bases respectively, with 7 bases between them. The germline V gene encodes CDR1 KGHSH and CDR2 LQKENI. The CDR3 contains 13 residues. The CDR3 DNA reads TGTGCCAGCTCACCGCAAGGTAACACTGAAGCTTTCTTT. Amino acid sequence: CASSPQGNTEAFF. Full variable domain (missing parts from reference TRBV18 and TRBJ1-1): NAGVMQNPRHLVRRRGQEARLRCSPMKGHSHVYWYRQLPEEGLKFMVYLQKENIIDESGMPKERFSAEFPKEGPSILRIQQVVRGDSAAYFCASSPQGNTEAFFGQGTRLTVV.

For this clone: Other DNA sequences from this sample encode an identical CDR3 as well. The chain is built from TRBV18 and TRBJ1-1, with D possibly matching TRBD1 (5 bases). Trimming cost V 3 bases and J 7 bases, with 9 bases left between them. Germline-derived CDR1 and CDR2 are KGHSH and LQKENI. The CDR3 contains 12 residues. CDR3 residues: CASSPRGGEAFF. The CDR3 region has the DNA TGTGCCAGCTCACCTAGGGGCGGTGAAGCTTTCTTT.

J is TRBJ1-6 and V is TRBV6-2 or TRBV6-3; D remains unclear. CDR3 length equals 14 residues. Germline assignment: CDR1 MNHEY and CDR2 SVGEGT. V gave up 1 base and J gave up 8 bases, with 9 bases separating them. CDR3: CASSYWGDDSPLHF. CDR3 DNA sequence: TGTGCCAGCAGTTACTGGGGTGATGATTCACCCCTCCACTTT.

This clone is a singleton in its sample. This sequence joins TRBV19 and TRBJ1-1; 7 bases align to TRBD1. The CDR3 loop spans 14 amino acids. With 7 bases clipped from V and 8 bases from J, the junction kept 13 bases outside the gene matches. Germline-derived CDR1 and CDR2 are LNHDA and SQIVND (reference sequence). CDR3 in amino acids: CASTTIRGTAEAFF. The CDR3 DNA follows: TGTGCCAGTACGACGATAAGGGGGACAGCAGAAGCTTTCTTT.

The rearrangement uses TRBV4-3 and TRBJ1-6; D not resolved. This CDR3 is built from 13 residues. In germline, CDR1 is LGHNA, CDR2 YSLEER. Between the trimmed V and J ends, which lost 0 bases and 15 bases, there was a span of 12 bases. The chain's CDR3 is CASSQDPQTLLHF. As DNA, the CDR3 is TGCGCCAGCAGCCAAGATCCCCAGACGCTCCTCCACTTT.

The J gene is TRBJ1-1, the V gene TRBV29-1, with D possibly TRBD1 on 6 matching bases. V was shortened by 7 bases and J by 7 bases, with 16 bases between the two germline ends. The CDR3 is 12 residues long. Germline V gene data show CDR1 as SQVTM and CDR2 as ANQGSEA. CDR3 amino acids: CSAGIQGIEAFF. DNA of the CDR3: TGCAGCGCCGGAATCCAGGGGATTGAAGCTTTCTTT.

This chain joins TRBV7-3 and TRBJ2-3, with D perhaps TRBD1 or TRBD2 (5 bases each). CDR3 length equals 14 residues. CDR1 is SGHTA, CDR2 FQGTGA, per germline. Trimming left V 5 bases short and J 1 base short, with 10 bases between. The CDR3 here is CASSDGAGTDTQYF. DNA of the CDR3: TGTGCCAGCAGCGACGGGGCCGGCACAGATACGCAGTATTTT.

J is TRBJ2-6 and V is TRBV5-1; no definite D call. The CDR3 totals 16 residues. Germline V gene sequence: CDR1 SGHRS, CDR2 YFSETQ. Trimming cost V 6 bases and J 3 bases, with 16 bases left between them. The DNA of the CDR3 is TGCGCCAGCACCTGGACCGCCGGCGTTGGGGCCAACGTCCTGACTTTC. This sequence encodes CASTWTAGVGANVLTF.

The V and J genes are TRBV3-1 (or the pseudogene TRBV3-2) and TRBJ2-3; the D is unclear. The CDR3 has 13 residues. V lost 1 base and J 5 bases, leaving 7 bases between the germline ends. CDR1 is LGHDT, CDR2 YNNKEL, per germline (reference sequence). The CDR3 loop reads CASSQVSVDTQYF. For the CDR3, the DNA is TGTGCCAGCAGCCAAGTCTCAGTAGATACGCAGTATTTT.

There are a few counts of this clone. The rearrangement joins TRBV6-1 to TRBJ2-7; D is undetermined. The germline V gene has CDR1 MNHNS and CDR2 SASEGT. The CDR3 contains 12 residues. Between the trimmed V and J ends, which lost 3 bases and 4 bases, there was a span of 7 bases. The CDR3 loop is CASSDGLYEQYF. DNA of the CDR3: TGTGCCAGCAGTGACGGATTGTACGAGCAGTACTTC.

The genes are TRBV7-9 and TRBJ2-4, with D possibly matching TRBD1 (6 bases). The V gene's germline CDR1 is SEHNR and CDR2 FQNEAQ (reference sequence). Deletions cut 5 bases from V and 2 bases from J, with 10 bases between. CDR3 size: 14 residues. Written as DNA, the CDR3 is TGTGCCAGCAGCCAACAGGGTCCCAAAAACATTCAGTACTTC. Residues: CASSQQGPKNIQYF.

The chain uses TRBV7-3 and TRBJ2-1, with D possibly matching TRBD1 (6 bases). Germline assignment: CDR1 SGHTA and CDR2 FQGTGA. CDR3 size: 14 residues. Trimming took 3 bases from V and 10 from J, leaving 16 bases between them. The CDR3 DNA reads TGTGCCAGCAGCTTGGGGGCCGGGGTGCGGGAGCAGTTCTTC. Its protein is CASSLGAGVREQFF.

The V call is TRBV4-1, the J call TRBJ2-1; D remains unclear. Germline assignment: CDR1 MGHRA and CDR2 YSYEKL. The germline V and J ends were trimmed by 0 bases and 0 bases, with 9 bases remaining between them. CDR3 length: 16 residues. CDR3 protein: CASSQDGRSSYNEQFF. The CDR3 DNA follows: TGCGCCAGCAGCCAAGATGGTCGATCCTCCTACAATGAGCAGTTCTTC.

The chain uses TRBV6-1 and TRBJ2-7; 8 bases match TRBD2. In germline, CDR1 is MNHNS, CDR2 SASEGT. Trimming cost V 3 bases and J 5 bases; bases outside gene matches: 12. The CDR3 sequence is 16 residues long. CDR3: CASSDEAAGGYNEQYV. In DNA, the CDR3 is TGTGCCAGCAGTGACGAGGCGGCGGGAGGTTACAACGAGCAGTACGTC.

The chain has TRBV6-5 and TRBJ1-2, with a weak D call TRBD1 (6 bases). The CDR3 is made up of 13 amino acids. CDR1 and CDR2 (germline): MNHEY, SVGAGI. The germline V and J ends were trimmed by 6 bases and 6 bases, with 14 bases remaining between them. The CDR3 region is CASRKQGMDGYTF. In nucleotides, the CDR3 is TGTGCCAGCAGGAAACAGGGTATGGATGGCTACACCTTC.

This chain joins TRBV24-1 and TRBJ2-7; no clear D. Germline CDR1 KGHDR, CDR2 SFDVKD. CDR3 length: 14 amino acids. V was trimmed by 4 bases and J by 0 bases, leaving 9 bases between them. The CDR3 sequence: CATSDGRSSYEQYF. In DNA, the CDR3 is TGTGCCACCAGTGACGGAAGGAGCTCCTACGAGCAGTACTTC.

This chain links TRBV4-1 with TRBJ2-1, with TRBD1 matching over 8 bases. This CDR3 comprises 15 residues. Germline V gene data show CDR1 as MGHRA and CDR2 as YSYEKL. V dropped 3 bases and J dropped 5; count of bases not matched to a gene: 6. Here the CDR3 reads CASSHRDRPNNEQFF. CDR3 nucleotide sequence: TGCGCCAGCAGCCATCGGGACAGGCCCAACAATGAGCAGTTCTTC.

This clone was seen only once. V usage is TRBV11-3 and J usage is TRBJ2-2, with D perhaps assigned TRBD1 or TRBD2 (5 bases each). The CDR3 extends over 15 amino acids. Trimming shortened V by 4 bases and J by 6 bases, and 15 bases separated the two germline ends. Germline lookup yields CDR1 SGHNT and CDR2 YENEEA. The CDR3 is CASSYRTLAPGELFF. The CDR3 DNA reads TGTGCCAGCAGCTACAGGACTCTAGCCCCCGGGGAGCTGTTTTTT. The entire variable domain, with the rest obtained from reference TRBV11-3 and TRBJ2-2, is as follows: EAGVVQSPRYKIIEKKQPVAFWCNPISGHNTLYWYLQNLGQGPELLIRYENEEAVDDSQLPKDRFSAERLKGVDSTLKIQPAELGDSAVYLCASSYRTLAPGELFFGEGSRLTVL.

The chain combines TRBV9 with TRBJ1-1; D might be TRBD1 (5 bases). Trimming pared 0 bases from V and 4 bases from J, leaving 7 bases between. The CDR3 is made up of 13 amino acids. Germline V gives CDR1 SGDLS, CDR2 YYNGEE. The CDR3 is CASSVARGTEAFF. In DNA form, the CDR3 reads TGTGCCAGCAGCGTAGCTAGGGGCACTGAAGCTTTCTTT.